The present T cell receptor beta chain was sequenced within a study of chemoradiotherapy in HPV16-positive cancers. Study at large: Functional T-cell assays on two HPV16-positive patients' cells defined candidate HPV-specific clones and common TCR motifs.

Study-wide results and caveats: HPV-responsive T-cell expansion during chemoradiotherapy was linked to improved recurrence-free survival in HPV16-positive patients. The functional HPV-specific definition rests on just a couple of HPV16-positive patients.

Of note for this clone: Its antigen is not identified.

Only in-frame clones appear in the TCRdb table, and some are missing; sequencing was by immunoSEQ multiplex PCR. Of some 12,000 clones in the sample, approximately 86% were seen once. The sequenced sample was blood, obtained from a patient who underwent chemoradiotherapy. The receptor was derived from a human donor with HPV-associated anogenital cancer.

DNA for the CDR3: TGTGCCAGCAGTTTAAAGGGGGCCACTAACTATGGCTACACCTTC. Protein product: CASSLKGATNYGYTF. The chain links TRBV28 to TRBJ1-2; 7 bases align to TRBD1. The germline gives CDR1 MDHEN, CDR2 SYDVKM. The CDR3 runs 15 residues. Trimming at V came to 2 bases and at J to 0 bases, leaving 3 bases not matched to a gene.